A selection of T cell receptor beta chains follows, all from one sample in a study of blood T cell repertoires in COVID-19. Profiling relied on immunoSEQ multiplex PCR, and the TCRdb table lists in-frame clones only, not all of them. The table has tens of thousands of clones, 60% to 75% seen once; the top ten hold 35%. The material sequenced was peripheral blood. All receptors derive from a woman in her 70s with acute or convalescent COVID-19. CDR3s include the opening cysteine and the closing phenylalanine or tryptophan. Each record gives: V gene, clone size, D gene, J gene, CDR3 DNA, CDR3 protein. D genes are given only for firm matches. Only some rows state a clone size, as once, few, many or a class for expanded clones.

TRBV6-4	-	TRBD2	TRBJ2-5	TGTGCCAGCAGTGAACCCGGACTAGCGGGGGGCAGGGAGACCCAGTACTTC	CASSEPGLAGGRETQYF
TRBV5-6	few	TRBD1	TRBJ1-1	TGTGCCAGCAGTCGGACAGGGACCACTGAAGCTTTCTTT	CASSRTGTTEAFF
TRBV9	-	-	TRBJ1-1	TGTGCCAGCAGCGTATCACAGGGAAGAGCTTTCTTT	CASSVSQGRAFF
TRBV9	-	TRBD2	TRBJ2-2	TGTGCCAGCAGCGTAGAGGTTCTAGCGGGAGTGCCCGGGGAGCTGTTTTTT	CASSVEVLAGVPGELFF
TRBV7-9	-	TRBD1	TRBJ2-4	TGTGCCAGCAGCTTAACTTACCCGGGACAGGGGTCCAAAAACATTCAGTACTTC	CASSLTYPGQGSKNIQYF
TRBV30	-	TRBD1	TRBJ2-7	TGTGCCTGGAGTCGAATAGCAGGGGGCCCCTCCTACGAGCAGTACTTC	CAWSRIAGGPSYEQYF
TRBV27	-	-	TRBJ1-2	TGTGCCAGCAGTTTAACTTCTGGGGGAGGAGGGTACTATGGCTACACCTTC	CASSLTSGGGGYYGYTF
TRBV5-5	once	-	TRBJ1-2	TGTGCCAGCAGCTTGGATGGTACAGCAAGATATGGCTACACCTTC	CASSLDGTARYGYTF
TRBV11-3	-	-	TRBJ1-4	TGTGCCAGCAGCTTATCCCCCCAGGAAAAACTGTTTTTT	CASSLSPQEKLFF
TRBV3-1/TRBV3-2	-	-	TRBJ1-1	TGTGCCAGCAGCCAAGGCGGGGGGCCCACTGAAGCTTTCTTT	CASSQGGGPTEAFF
TRBV9	once	TRBD2	TRBJ2-4	TGTGCCAGCATTCCTGGTCGGGGGGTAGCCAAAAACATTCAGTACTTC	CASIPGRGVAKNIQYF
TRBV5-1	-	TRBD2	TRBJ2-3	TGCGCCAGCAGCCCCGGACTAGCGGGGATCACAGATACGCAGTATTTT	CASSPGLAGITDTQYF
TRBV3-1/TRBV3-2	many	-	TRBJ2-1	TGTGCCAGCAGCCAAGAGATTCGGGAGTCGTACAATGAGCAGTTCTTC	CASSQEIRESYNEQFF
TRBV10-3	-	TRBD1	TRBJ1-2	TGTGCCATCAGTGAAGACAGGGCGAGGGGCTACACCTTC	CAISEDRARGYTF
TRBV11-3	-	TRBD1	TRBJ2-2	TGTGCCAGCAGCTCCGCGGGACAGGGGGCCGGGGAGCTGTTTTTT	CASSSAGQGAGELFF
TRBV12-3/TRBV12-4	-	-	TRBJ2-7	TGTGCCAGCAAGAAGGCGGGAACCTACGAGCAGTACTTC	CASKKAGTYEQYF
TRBV24-1	-	TRBD2	TRBJ2-1	TGTGCCACCAGTGATTACCCCAGCGGGAGGGGAAATATGGATGAGCAGTTCTTC	CATSDYPSGRGNMDEQFF
TRBV5-1	-	-	TRBJ1-6	TGCGCCAGCAGCTTGGGCCCCGCGGGATCACCCCTCCACTTT	CASSLGPAGSPLHF
TRBV19	-	-	TRBJ1-2	TGTGCCAGTACCTCCGTATCTGGCACCGACTATGGCTACACCTTC	CASTSVSGTDYGYTF
TRBV5-6	-	-	TRBJ1-1	TGTGCCAGCAGCTTTGGGGCAAGGGGAGCTTTCTTT	CASSFGARGAFF
TRBV7-9	once	-	TRBJ1-1	TGTGCCAGCAGCTTCAGACAGACCTACACTGAAGCTTTCTTT	CASSFRQTYTEAFF
TRBV19	-	TRBD2	TRBJ2-5	TGTGCCAGTAGTATGGGGCGGGGGGCGGTGGAGACCCAGTACTTC	CASSMGRGAVETQYF
TRBV19	-	-	TRBJ1-1	TGTGCCAGTAGTATTATGTTCACTTCGGGTACTGAAGCTTTCTTT	CASSIMFTSGTEAFF
TRBV9	-	-	TRBJ2-1	TGTGCCAGCAGCGTAGGGCAGGGCTCCTACAATGAGCAGTTCTTC	CASSVGQGSYNEQFF
TRBV7-3	-	-	TRBJ2-1	TGTGCCAGCAGCCCTAATAGTGGCTACAATGAGCAGTTCTTC	CASSPNSGYNEQFF
TRBV4-2	-	TRBD1	TRBJ1-4	TGTGCCAGCAGCCAAGATATCCTAACGACAGGGACTCATCCTAATGAAAAACTGTTTTTT	CASSQDILTTGTHPNEKLFF
TRBV3-1/TRBV3-2	-	-	TRBJ2-7	TGTGCCAGCAGCCAAGGAGATTCCTACGAGCAGTACTTC	CASSQGDSYEQYF
TRBV5-1	-	-	TRBJ2-3	TGCGCCTCCCTCCTCGTGGGGGCAGGCACAGATACGCAGTATTTT	CASLLVGAGTDTQYF
TRBV11-2	few	-	TRBJ2-2	TGTGCCAGCAGCTCCACGGGGAACACCGGGGAGCTGTTTTTT	CASSSTGNTGELFF
TRBV15	-	TRBD1	TRBJ1-4	TGTGCCACCAGCAGAACGACAGGGTCCACGGAAAAACTGTTTTTT	CATSRTTGSTEKLFF